This TCR beta chain was retrieved from a study of T cells in localized non-small cell lung cancer. Study results and limitations: Uninvolved adjacent lung had higher T cell clonality than tumor and all other tissues. Median detection of top 100 tumor clones in adjacent lung was over 45 clones.

V dropped 4 bases and J dropped 2 bases, with 16 bases sitting between them. From germline, CDR1 is SGDLS and CDR2 YYNGEE. CDR3 length equals 15 residues. A remark on this clone: The antigen remains undetermined.

Here immunoSEQ multiplex PCR was the method, and the copy in TCRdb shows in-frame clones only, minus some. The data show over 15,000 clones, with around 83% seen just once and less than 30% held by the top ten. This rearrangement joins TRBV9 to TRBJ2-7, with D maybe TRBD1 (5 bases). The sequence was obtained from a female donor of 60 years or more with stage I lung adenocarcinoma. The sequencing here drew on peripheral blood, taken before any cancer treatment. The CDR3 reads CASSSLPGSTYEQYF. DNA for the CDR3: TGTGCCAGCAGCTCTCTCCCAGGGTCGACCTACGAGCAGTACTTC.